This T cell receptor beta chain emerged from a study of cytomegalovirus exposure and HLA in healthy donors. The CDR3 totals 14 residues. Germline V CDR1 and CDR2: SGHTA, FQGNSA. With 7 bases removed from V and 4 bases from J, the gap between germline ends came to 16 bases. Notes on this clone: Its antigen is not identified.

The study ran its PCR with 60 Vbeta and 13 Jbeta primers. The data were produced by immunoSEQ multiplex PCR, yet TCRdb's version contains in-frame clones alone and is incomplete. This sample has 150,000 to 200,000 clones, with around 81% found just once. Study results and limitations: Association of a missense DCLRE1C variant with TCR beta V- and J-gene trimming was reported in a later analysis.

The clonotype comes from a man between 18 and 35 years old in good health and CMV-seronegative. The chain employs TRBV7-2 and TRBJ1-2; tentative D call: TRBD1 (6 bases). The sequenced sample consisted of PBMCs. The CDR3 protein is CASNSQGGGYGYTF. The CDR3 nucleotides are TGTGCCAGCAACTCACAGGGAGGGGGCTATGGCTACACCTTC.